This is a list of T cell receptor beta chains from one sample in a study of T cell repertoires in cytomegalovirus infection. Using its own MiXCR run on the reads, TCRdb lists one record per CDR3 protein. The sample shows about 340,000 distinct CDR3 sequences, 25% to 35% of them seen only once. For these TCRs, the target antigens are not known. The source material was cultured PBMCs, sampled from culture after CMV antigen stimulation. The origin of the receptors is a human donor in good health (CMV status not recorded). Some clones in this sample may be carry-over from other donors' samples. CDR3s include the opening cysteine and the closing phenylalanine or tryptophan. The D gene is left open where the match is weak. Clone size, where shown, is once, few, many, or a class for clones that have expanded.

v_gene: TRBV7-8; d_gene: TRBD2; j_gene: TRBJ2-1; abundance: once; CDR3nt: TGTGCCAGCAGCTTAGCGCGGACTAGCGGGAGGTACAATGAGCAGTTCTTC; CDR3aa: CASSLARTSGRYNEQFF
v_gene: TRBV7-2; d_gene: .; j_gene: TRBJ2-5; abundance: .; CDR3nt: TGTGGCAGCAGCCTCACGAGCCTTGAGACCCAGTACTTC; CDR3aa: CGSSLTSLETQYF
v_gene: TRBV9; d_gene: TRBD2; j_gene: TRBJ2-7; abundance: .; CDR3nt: TGTGCCAGCAGCACCCAGCCGGGACTAGCCTTGTCAGGGCCCTACGAGCAGTACTTC; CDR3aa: CASSTQPGLALSGPYEQYF
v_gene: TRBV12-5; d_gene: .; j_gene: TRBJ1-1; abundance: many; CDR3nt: TGTGCTAGTGATCCCGGCTGGGGGACTGAAGCTTTCTTT; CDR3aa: CASDPGWGTEAFF
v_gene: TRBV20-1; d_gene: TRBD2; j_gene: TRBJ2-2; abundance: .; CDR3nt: TGCAGTGCTATTAGCGGGAGCGGAACCGGGGAGCTGTTTTTT; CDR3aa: CSAISGSGTGELFF
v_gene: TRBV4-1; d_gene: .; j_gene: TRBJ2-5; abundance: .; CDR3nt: TGCGCCAGCAGCCAAGAGAGTCGGGGGAAACAGACCCAGTACTTC; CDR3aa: CASSQESRGKQTQYF
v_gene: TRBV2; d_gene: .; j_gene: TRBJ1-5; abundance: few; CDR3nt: TGTGCCAGCAGTGAAGCCGCAAGGAGCAATCAGCCCCAGCATTTT; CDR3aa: CASSEAARSNQPQHF
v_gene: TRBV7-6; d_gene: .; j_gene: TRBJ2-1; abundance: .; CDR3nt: TGTGCCAGCAGCTTAGGACCACCGGGACTCAAGAATGAGCAGTTCTTC; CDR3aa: CASSLGPPGLKNEQFF
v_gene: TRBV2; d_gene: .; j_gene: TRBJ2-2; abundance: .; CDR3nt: TGTGCCAGCAGTGAAGCGCAAGGAAACACCGGGGAGCTGTTTTTT; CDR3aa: CASSEAQGNTGELFF
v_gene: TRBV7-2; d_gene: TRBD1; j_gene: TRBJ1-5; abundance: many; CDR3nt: TGTGCCAGCAGCCCCACAGGGGGCGATCAGCCCCAGCATTTT; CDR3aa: CASSPTGGDQPQHF
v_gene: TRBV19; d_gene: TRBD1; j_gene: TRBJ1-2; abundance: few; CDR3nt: TGTGCCAGTAGTATCGCGGGACAGTCCTATGGCTACACCTTC; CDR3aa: CASSIAGQSYGYTF
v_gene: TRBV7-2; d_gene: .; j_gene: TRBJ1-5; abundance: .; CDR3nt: TGTGCCAGCAGCAACTACATGGGGCAGAAAAATCAGCCCCAGCATTTT; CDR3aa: CASSNYMGQKNQPQHF
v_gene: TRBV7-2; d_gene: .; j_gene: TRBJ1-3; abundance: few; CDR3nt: TGTGCCAGCAGCTCCCCAGGAGGGATTTCTGGAAACACCATATATTTT; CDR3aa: CASSSPGGISGNTIYF
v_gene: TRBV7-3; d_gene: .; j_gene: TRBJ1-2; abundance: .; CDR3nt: TGTGCCAGCAGCTTAAAAGGATCCAACTATGGCTACACCTTC; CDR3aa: CASSLKGSNYGYTF
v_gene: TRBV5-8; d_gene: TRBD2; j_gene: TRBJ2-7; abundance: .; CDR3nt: TGTGCCAGCAGCCCCATGACTAGCGGGAGGCCCGGGCAGTACTTC; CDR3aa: CASSPMTSGRPGQYF
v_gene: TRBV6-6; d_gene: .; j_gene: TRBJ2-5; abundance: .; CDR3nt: TGTGCCAGCAGTTACGCACGAGGGCCTGGGGAGACCCAGTACTTC; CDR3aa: CASSYARGPGETQYF
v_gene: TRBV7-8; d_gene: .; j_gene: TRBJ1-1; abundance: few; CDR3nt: TGTGCCAGCAGCTTAACGGGACTTGAGACTGAAGCTTTCTTT; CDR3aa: CASSLTGLETEAFF
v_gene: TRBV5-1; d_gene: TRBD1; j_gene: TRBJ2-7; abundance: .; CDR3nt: TGCGCCAGCAGCTTCGGGGACAGAAAGTCCTACGAGCAGTACTTC; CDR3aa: CASSFGDRKSYEQYF
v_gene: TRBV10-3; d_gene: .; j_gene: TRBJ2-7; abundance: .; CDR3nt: TGTGCCATCAGTGCTCCGACAGGCTCCTACGAGCAGTACTTC; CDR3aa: CAISAPTGSYEQYF
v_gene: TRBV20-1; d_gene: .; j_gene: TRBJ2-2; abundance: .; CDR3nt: TGCAGTGCTAGAGGCCCAGACACCGGGGAGCTGTTTTTT; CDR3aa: CSARGPDTGELFF
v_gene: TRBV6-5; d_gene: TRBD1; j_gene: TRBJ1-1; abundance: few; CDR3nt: TGTGCCAGCAGTTACGGGGTTGACAGGGCGAACACTGAAGCTTTCTTT; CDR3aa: CASSYGVDRANTEAFF
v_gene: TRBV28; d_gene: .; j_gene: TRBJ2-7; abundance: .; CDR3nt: TGTGCCAGCAGTTTCGTGATTTTTGGGCAGTACTTC; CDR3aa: CASSFVIFGQYF
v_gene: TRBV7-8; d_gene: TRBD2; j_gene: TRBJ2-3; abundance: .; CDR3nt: TGTGCCAGCAGCTCCCGGGTAGCGGGAGCCCCCCGCACAGATACGCAGTATTTT; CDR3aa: CASSSRVAGAPRTDTQYF
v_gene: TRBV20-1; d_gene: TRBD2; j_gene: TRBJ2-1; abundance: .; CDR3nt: TGCAGTGCTAGAGATTCGAGCGGGGGGGCCAATGAGCAGTTCTTC; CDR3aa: CSARDSSGGANEQFF
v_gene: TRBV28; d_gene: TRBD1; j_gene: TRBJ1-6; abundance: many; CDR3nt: TGTGCCAGCAGTAGGGACAGGGGGGCAAACAATTCACCCCTCCACTTT; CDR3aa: CASSRDRGANNSPLHF
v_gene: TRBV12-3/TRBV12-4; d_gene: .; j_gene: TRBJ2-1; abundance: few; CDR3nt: TGTGCCAGCAGTTTAGGAGAAGGACAGCGTCAGTTCTTC; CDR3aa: CASSLGEGQRQFF
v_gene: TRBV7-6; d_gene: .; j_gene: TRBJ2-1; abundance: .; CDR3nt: TGTGCCAGCAGCTTAACGCTAGCGTTTTACAATGAGCAGTTCTTC; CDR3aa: CASSLTLAFYNEQFF
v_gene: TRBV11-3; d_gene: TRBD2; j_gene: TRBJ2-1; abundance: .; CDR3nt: TGTGCCAGCAGCAGGGGAGGGTTCTTCTCCTACAATGAGCAGTTCTTC; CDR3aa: CASSRGGFFSYNEQFF
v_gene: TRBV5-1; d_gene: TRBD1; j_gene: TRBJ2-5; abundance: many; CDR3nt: TGCGCCAGCAGCCGGGGACAGGGGGTTCGGGAGACCCAGTACTTC; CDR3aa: CASSRGQGVRETQYF
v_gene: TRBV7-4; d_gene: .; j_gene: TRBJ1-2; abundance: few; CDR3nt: TGTGCCAGCAGCTCCTCCGGGCCGGCCGGCTACACCTTC; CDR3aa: CASSSSGPAGYTF
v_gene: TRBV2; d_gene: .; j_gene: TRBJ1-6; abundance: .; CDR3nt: TGTGCCAGCAGCACCGGGAGTAATTCACCCCTCCACTTT; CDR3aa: CASSTGSNSPLHF
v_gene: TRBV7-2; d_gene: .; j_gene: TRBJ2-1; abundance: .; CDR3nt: TGTGCCAGCAGCTTATCGCGGGCCTCCTACAATGAGCAGTTCTTC; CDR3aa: CASSLSRASYNEQFF
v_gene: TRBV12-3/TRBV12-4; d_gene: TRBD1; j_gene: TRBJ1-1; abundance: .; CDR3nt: TGTGCCAGCAGACCTACGACAGGGGCCAACACTGAAGCTTTCTTT; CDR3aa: CASRPTTGANTEAFF